This T cell receptor (beta chain) appears in the sequencing data of a study of identical twins (dated by TCRdb to 2015 to 2016). Looking at the study overall: TCR alpha and beta repertoires from monozygotic twins, unrelated adults of various ages and cord blood were deep-sequenced to test whether fetal clonotypes persist. Replicate twin experiments were performed at different times using different library preparation protocols to rule out contamination. On the study overall, not on this receptor specifically: Fewer insertions were carried by abundant cord blood beta clonotypes; a weaker similar trend was observed in young adult naive repertoires, while no such trend was observed in memory repertoires. Out-of-frame TCR alpha sequences shared between twins showed an excess of low generation-probability sequences compared with coincidental sharing between unrelated individuals. Zero-insertion analyses could be partly confounded by invariant T cells such as MAIT and iNKT, although diverse VJ usage argued against such confounding for most clonotypes. Excess twin sharing in beta out-of-frame sequences was weaker because fewer shared sequences lowered the signal-to-noise ratio. Conclusions relied on cross-sectional statistical analysis, since the same donors could not be followed over many years. Recombination models systematically underestimated out-of-frame TCR alpha sharing in monozygotic twins but agreed with sharing between unrelated individuals.

Libraries were prepared through 5' RACE. Sequencing took place on an Illumina HiSeq 2000. A universal primer binding site was introduced by template switching, and a unique molecular identifier was present in the final cDNA, enabling accurate counting of TCR cDNA molecules. Specific primers in the conserved constant-segment region were used to synthesize first-strand cDNA for the TCR alpha and beta chains. Each cDNA library was double barcoded, with a SMART-Mk sample barcode plus Illumina barcodes, to control for contamination. TruSeq adapter sequences, together with Illumina sample barcodes, were added in two successive PCR steps. Sequencing of the TCR alpha and beta cDNA libraries was done on the Illumina HiSeq platform using custom primers. Regarding the original processing steps: MiGEC was used to process raw reads and extract unique molecular identifiers, and MiXCR was used to find CDR3 positions. For each individual, recombination models were inferred using an EM algorithm with the repgenHMM and IGoR tools. Shared clonotypes were analyzed with the tcR package in R, and sharing was normalized by the product of cloneset sizes. To study raw recombination free of thymic and clonal selection effects, out-of-frame nonproductive sequences were analyzed. TCRdb handled the public reads itself, with Q25 trimming in fastp and clone calling in MiXCR, and kept productive beta chains. Every CDR3 protein is listed once, alongside the most common genes and DNA of its rows. The authors' filters were not applied to this entry. The sample profile shows 200,000 to 300,000 distinct CDR3 sequences; roughly a tenth of them were found once. 10% of the sample is in the top ten clones.

Every donor was a healthy Caucasian. Miltenyi CD45RO+ enrichment and human naive T-cell isolation kits were used to isolate memory (CD45RO+) and naive T cells from PBMC. This clonotype was detected a few times. The antigen it recognizes is unknown. No clone much larger than this one lies a single base away; base qualities are absent. The germline V gene sets CDR1 to WSHSY and CDR2 to SAAADI. Between the V and J ends, shortened by 0 bases and 5 bases respectively, the junction contains 11 bases. The CDR3 has 15 amino acids, counting the end cysteine and phenylalanine. The DNA shown is the 45-base CDR3, in frame from base 1.

The clonotype originates from a man aged 50-59 years in good health. The rearranged segments are TRBV10-2 and TRBJ1-5; TRBD1 is a possible D gene, resting on 5 matching bases. Sequencing input: memory T cells sorted from blood. The cell subset or site tag for this specimen amounts to: CD45RO+ enriched T cells. Here is the DNA: TGCGCCAGCAGTGAGTCGGGGGAGGGCTATCAGCCCCAGCATTTT. The encoded protein is CASSESGEGYQPQHF.